This T cell receptor beta chain is drawn from a study of Tregs in tolerant kidney transplant recipients. This CDR3 spans 14 amino acids. Deletions cut 0 bases from V and 2 bases from J, with 5 bases between. In germline, CDR1 is SGHRS, CDR2 YFSETQ. Unstimulated regulatory T cells (CD4+CD25+CD127-), CD4+CD25- non-regulatory cells, CD4 and CD8 cells were FACS-sorted from thawed PBMCs. Points from the study as a whole: Validation in larger populations is needed because few patients were studied. For some patients, primers changed over time, blocking nucleotide-level comparison. No direct test of biological reproducibility was done here.

This clone was counted once. Antigen unknown. Sequencing was performed with immunoSEQ multiplex PCR; in TCRdb, only in-frame clones are kept and a portion is missing. This sample has 85,000 to 100,000 clones, with over 85% found just once. This sequence joins TRBV5-1 and TRBJ2-2, with D hard to call. Sample: CD4+ T cells from blood, taken before the transplant. The origin of this receptor is a human donor who received a combined kidney and bone marrow transplant. In nucleotides, the CDR3 is TGCGCCAGCAGCTTGGTCCGTAACACCGGGGAGCTGTTTTTT. Its translation: CASSLVRNTGELFF.